The 21 T cell receptor beta chains below were found in one sample sequenced in a study of blood T cell repertoires in COVID-19. Profiled with immunoSEQ multiplex PCR; TCRdb holds only in-frame clones, not every one. Of approximately 170,000 clones in the sample, more than 65% were seen once. Specimen: peripheral blood. The receptors stem from a human donor with acute or convalescent COVID-19. The donor label of this sample is uncertain.

This CDR3 is CASSDRGLGEQYF. CDR3 sequence (DNA): TGTGCCAGTTCGGACAGGGGGCTTGGCGAGCAGTACTTC. V usage is TRBV19 and J usage is TRBJ2-7; 11 bases fit TRBD1. Germline V gene lookup returns CDR1 LNHDA and CDR2 SQIVND (reference sequence). This CDR3 region has 13 residues. Germline trimming cut 8 bases from V and 6 bases from J; bases unmatched to any gene: 6.

The chain carries TRBV29-1 and TRBJ2-2; maybe TRBD1 (5 bases). The CDR3 has 15 residues. Trimming took off 4 bases at V and 5 bases at J, with 17 bases between the two ends. CDR1 SQVTM and CDR2 ANQGSEA come from the germline V gene. The CDR3 region is CSVVWSRVGTGELFF. The CDR3 nucleotides read TGCAGCGTTGTTTGGTCCAGGGTAGGGACCGGGGAGCTGTTTTTT.

V gene TRBV12-3 or TRBV12-4 combines with J gene TRBJ1-6; D is perhaps TRBD1 (6 bases). The CDR3 loop spans 13 amino acids. Trimming left V 5 bases short and J 8 bases short, with 10 bases between. CDR3 DNA sequence: TGTGCCAGCAGTCAGGGGAATCATTCACCCCTCCACTTT. This sequence encodes CASSQGNHSPLHF.

The chain combines TRBV29-1 with TRBJ1-4; D call uncertain. CDR1 is SQVTM, CDR2 ANQGSEA, per germline. This CDR3 spans 13 amino acids. Trimming cost V 5 bases and J 8 bases, with 15 bases left between them. This chain's CDR3 is CSVQLQRGEKLFF. For the CDR3, the DNA is TGCAGCGTTCAGCTGCAGCGAGGAGAAAAACTGTTTTTT.

This clone occurred a few times. The CDR3 DNA follows: TGTGCCAGAAGCGCTGACAGGGGGACCGGGGAGCTGTTTTTT. It encodes CARSADRGTGELFF. The chain carries TRBV5-3 and TRBJ2-2, with 9 bases identical to TRBD1. TRBV5-3 is an ORF; its function is uncertain. CDR3 length equals 14 residues. The J segment lost 5 bases and the V segment lost 4 bases, leaving 3 bases of the junction unmatched.

This rearrangement joins TRBV27 to TRBJ1-1, with TRBD1 as a possible D gene (5 bases). Trimming removed 6 bases from V and 4 bases from J, with 9 bases in between. Germline loops: CDR1 MNHEY, CDR2 SMNVEV (reference sequence). The CDR3 extends over 12 amino acids. The chain's CDR3 is CASRSQGTEAFF. The CDR3 bases are TGTGCCAGCAGATCTCAGGGCACTGAAGCTTTCTTT.

V usage is TRBV5-6 and J usage is TRBJ2-2; D possibly corresponds to TRBD1 (6 bases). The CDR3 extends over 15 amino acids. V lost 4 bases and J 3 bases, leaving 13 bases between the germline ends. CDR1 and CDR2 (germline): SGHDT, YYEEEE. CDR3 protein: CASSPDRLDTGELFF. In nucleotides, the CDR3 is TGTGCCAGCAGCCCCGACAGGTTGGACACCGGGGAGCTGTTTTTT.

The V gene is TRBV10-3, the J gene TRBJ2-7, with 8 bases lining up with TRBD1. The CDR3 loop spans 15 amino acids. Trimming at V came to 3 bases and at J to 3 bases, leaving 7 bases not matched to a gene. CDR1 and CDR2 from the germline V gene are ENHRY and SYGVKD. DNA for the CDR3: TGTGCCATCAGTGATCAGGCAGGGGGCATCTACGAGCAGTACTTC. Amino acid sequence: CAISDQAGGIYEQYF.

The chain recombines TRBV7-2 with TRBJ2-7, with TRBD1 matching 10 bases. The V gene end was trimmed by 2 bases and the J gene end by 5 bases; junction bases not matched to a gene: 6. The CDR3 is made up of 15 amino acids. The germline V gene encodes CDR1 SGHTA and CDR2 FQGNSA. The CDR3 loop reads CASSLSGQGFHEQYF. CDR3 bases: TGTGCCAGCAGCTTATCGGGACAGGGGTTCCACGAGCAGTACTTC.

The rearrangement uses TRBV7-9 and TRBJ1-5, with 7 bases matching TRBD1. Germline loops: CDR1 SEHNR, CDR2 FQNEAQ (reference sequence). V lost 7 bases and J lost 2; bases outside the gene matches: 2. CDR3 length equals 13 residues. CDR3 sequence (DNA): TGTGCCAGCACGACAGGGCGCAATCAGCCCCAGCATTTT. This sequence encodes CASTTGRNQPQHF.

This rearrangement joins TRBV18 to TRBJ2-7; TRBD2 aligns across 7 bases. Trimming cost V 4 bases and J 5 bases; bases outside gene matches: 2. Germline V gene sequence: CDR1 KGHSH, CDR2 LQKENI. The CDR3 has 12 residues. The CDR3 DNA follows: TGTGCCAGCTCACGGAGCGGGGACGAGCAGTACTTC. As protein: CASSRSGDEQYF. Full variable domain (rest looked up from reference TRBV18 and TRBJ2-7): NAGVMQNPRHLVRRRGQEARLRCSPMKGHSHVYWYRQLPEEGLKFMVYLQKENIIDESGMPKERFSAEFPKEGPSILRIQQVVRGDSAAYFCASSRSGDEQYFGPGTRLTVT.

The chain couples TRBV5-6 to TRBJ1-2, with 8 bases matching TRBD1. J gave up 1 base and V 2 bases, and 4 bases lay outside the gene matches. The CDR3 length is 15 residues. CDR1 SGHDT and CDR2 YYEEEE come from the germline V gene. This CDR3 is CASSFGDRSNYGYTF. Written as DNA, the CDR3 is TGTGCCAGCAGCTTTGGGGACAGGAGTAACTATGGCTACACCTTC.

Written as DNA, the CDR3 is TGTGCCAGCAGCAGAGGACAGGGGGCAGTAGGTAATTCACCCCTCCACTTT. Translating it yields CASSRGQGAVGNSPLHF. This chain joins TRBV5-4 and TRBJ1-6, with 11 bases lining up with TRBD1. The CDR3 totals 17 residues. Looked up from germline, CDR1 is SGHNT and CDR2 is YYREEE (reference sequence). V lost 4 bases, J lost 6 bases, and 9 bases stayed unmatched.

V usage is TRBV19 and J usage is TRBJ2-7; 7 bases align to TRBD1. J lost 2 bases, V lost 5 bases, and 6 bases had no gene match. This CDR3 has 14 amino acids. CDR1 and CDR2 (germline): LNHDA, SQIVND (reference sequence). DNA of the CDR3: TGTGCCAGTAGTCTCAAGCAGGGGGCCTACGAGCAGTACTTC. This translates into CASSLKQGAYEQYF.

This clone was seen just once. The chain is built from TRBV25-1 and TRBJ2-3; 7 bases fit TRBD2. V lost 3 bases and J lost 5; bases outside the gene matches: 17. Germline-derived CDR1 and CDR2 are MGHDK and SYGVNS. The CDR3 spans 18 residues. This CDR3 reads CASSDPTRDYSGEDTQYF. For the CDR3, the DNA is TGTGCCAGCAGTGACCCGACCCGGGACTACTCTGGGGAAGATACGCAGTATTTT.

V gene TRBV3-1 (or the pseudogene TRBV3-2) combines with J gene TRBJ2-7, with 13 bases aligning to TRBD2. In germline, CDR1 is LGHDT, CDR2 YNNKEL (reference sequence). J lost 6 bases, V lost 4 bases, and 6 bases had no gene match. The CDR3 is 15 amino acids. The CDR3 DNA reads as TGTGCCAGCAGCCTACCGGGACTAGCGGGACCCGAGCAGTACTTC. It yields the protein CASSLPGLAGPEQYF.

This clone appeared a few times. The chain employs TRBV12-3 or TRBV12-4 and TRBJ2-1; 7 nucleotides align to TRBD1. The ends lost 8 bases at V and 6 bases at J; junction bases unmatched: 7. The CDR3 runs to 13 residues. CDR3 sequence (DNA): TGTGCCAGCCGGCCGACAGGGTTCAATGAGCAGTTCTTC. Its translation is CASRPTGFNEQFF.

The chain links TRBV12-3 or TRBV12-4 to TRBJ2-3; 10 bases agree with TRBD2. The J segment lost 3 bases and the V segment lost 8 bases, leaving 2 bases of the junction unmatched. The CDR3 has 13 amino acids. CDR3 DNA: TGTGCCAGCCGAGCGGGAGGGACAGATACGCAGTATTTT. The encoded protein is CASRAGGTDTQYF.

This clone appeared a few times. The gene calls are TRBV5-1 and TRBJ1-5; perhaps TRBD1 as D (6 bases). CDR3 size: 16 residues. Per the germline V gene, CDR1 is SGHRS and CDR2 is YFSETQ. V dropped 1 base and J dropped 3 bases, with 14 bases sitting between them. CDR3 bases: TGCGCCAGCAGCTTGTTGCCAGGGGCGGACAATCAGCCCCAGCATTTT. It codes for CASSLLPGADNQPQHF. Variable domain in full (rest from reference TRBV5-1 and TRBJ1-5): KAGVTQTPRYLIKTRGQQVTLSCSPISGHRSVSWYQQTPGQGLQFLFEYFSETQRNKGNFPGRFSGRQFSNSRSEMNVSTLELGDSALYLCASSLLPGADNQPQHFGDGTRLSIL.

This clone has just a few counts. The V and J genes are TRBV5-4 and TRBJ1-6, with a possible D match to TRBD1 (5 bases). Germline V lookup: CDR1 SGHNT, CDR2 YYREEE (reference sequence). The CDR3 spans 15 residues. V was pared by 6 bases and J by 7 bases, with 17 bases between. In DNA form, the CDR3 reads TGTGCCAGCACCTCCTCGGGCCAGGGCAATTCACCCCTCCACTTT. It is translated as CASTSSGQGNSPLHF.

This clone was seen a single time. This rearrangement joins TRBV12-3 or TRBV12-4 to TRBJ1-5, with D tentatively TRBD1 (5 bases). This CDR3 spans 11 amino acids. V shed 5 bases and J shed 13 bases, with 12 bases lying between them. CDR3 nucleotide sequence: TGTGCCAGCAGTCAGGGTTTTGTGCAGCATTTT. It translates to CASSQGFVQHF.